These 21 T cell receptor beta chains share one sample of origin, sequenced in a study of T-cell reconstitution after alpha-beta-depleted transplantation in children. A library of TCRbeta sequences, prepared with unique molecular identifiers, was generated. TCRdb reprocessed the PCR reads via MiXCR and lists one record per CDR3 protein. The repertoire includes about 690,000 distinct CDR3 sequences, roughly 15% of them detected once, and under 1.2% sits in the top ten. The material was PBMCs from the stem cell graft donor, obtained from the stem cell graft. The receptors stem from a human donor who donated a stem cell graft to a child with acute myeloid leukemia.

This clonotype was found many times. The V call is TRBV29-1, the J call TRBJ1-1; D unresolved. Germline assignment: CDR1 SQVTM and CDR2 ANQGSEA. CDR3 length: 12 residues. Trimming removed 6 bases from V and 4 bases from J, with 12 bases in between. CDR3 residues: CSVGPGSTEAFF. CDR3 in DNA: TGCAGCGTCGGACCTGGGTCCACTGAAGCTTTCTTT.

Remarks on this clonotype: Given the absence of the conserved phenylalanine or tryptophan at the CDR3 end, a read error is likely. In DNA form, the CDR3 reads TGCAGTGCTAGAGATAGGGGAAATGAGCAGTTCCTC. It is translated as CSARDRGNEQFL. The chain carries TRBV20-1 and TRBJ2-1; D is perhaps TRBD1 (5 bases). Germline V gene lookup returns CDR1 DFQATT and CDR2 SNEGSKA (reference sequence). Trimming pared 0 bases from V and 7 bases from J, leaving 7 bases between. The CDR3 contains 12 residues.

The V and J genes are TRBV7-7 and TRBJ2-5; D possibly corresponds to TRBD2 (5 bases). Germline V CDR1 and CDR2: SSHAT, FNYEAQ (reference sequence). Between the trimmed V and J ends, which lost 4 bases and 0 bases, there was a span of 9 bases. The CDR3 extends over 14 amino acids. Here the CDR3 reads CASSSAGNQETQYF. The CDR3 coding sequence is TGTGCCAGCAGCTCAGCCGGGAACCAAGAGACCCAGTACTTC.

This clonotype was found many times. The chain combines TRBV10-3 with TRBJ1-1, with 10 bases that match TRBD1. The CDR3 is made up of 18 amino acids. The V gene's germline CDR1 is ENHRY and CDR2 SYGVKD. V gave up 3 bases and J gave up 0 bases; unmatched junction bases: 10. The CDR3 nucleotides read TGTGCCATCAGTGATAGCAGGCTGGACAGGGGGATGAACACTGAAGCTTTCTTT. Amino acids: CAISDSRLDRGMNTEAFF.

This clonotype was counted many times. The chain combines TRBV20-1 with TRBJ1-2; no reliable D call. CDR1 is DFQATT, CDR2 SNEGSKA, per germline (reference sequence). V dropped 6 bases and J dropped 4 bases, with 15 bases sitting between them. This CDR3 comprises 13 residues. CDR3 nucleotides: TGCAGTGCCATGGCGGGGTTTAGCTATGGCTACACCTTC. The encoded protein is CSAMAGFSYGYTF.

The rearrangement uses TRBV5-5 and TRBJ2-7; D remains unclear. Trimming shortened V by 0 bases and J by 2 bases, and 9 bases separated the two germline ends. Per the germline V gene, CDR1 is SGHKS and CDR2 is YYEKEE (reference sequence). The CDR3 consists of 14 residues. As DNA, the CDR3 is TGTGCCAGCAGCTTGGGGGCGGTCCCCTACGAGCAGTACGTC. This gives the protein CASSLGAVPYEQYV.

This clonotype has at least ten counts. The chain uses TRBV7-2 and TRBJ1-5; D gene ambiguous. CDR1 is SGHTA, CDR2 FQGNSA, per germline. The CDR3 totals 14 residues. V lost 3 bases and J 1 base, leaving 7 bases between the germline ends. CDR3: CASSLQESNQPQHF. The CDR3 coding sequence is TGTGCCAGCAGCTTGCAAGAAAGCAATCAGCCCCAGCATTTT. The whole variable domain, filled in from reference TRBV7-2 and TRBJ1-5, reads GAGVSQSPSNKVTEKGKDVELRCDPISGHTALYWYRQSLGQGLEFLIYFQGNSAPDKSGLPSDRFSAERTGGSVSTLTIQRTQQEDSAVYLCASSLQESNQPQHFGDGTRLSIL.

The sample holds a few counts of this clonotype. The chain couples TRBV18 to TRBJ2-3; D uncertain. The CDR3 loop spans 15 amino acids. The ends were cut back, 6 bases at V and 1 base at J, with 14 bases in the middle. Germline V gene sequence: CDR1 KGHSH, CDR2 LQKENI. CDR3 protein: CASSPNSGRTDTQYF. CDR3 DNA: TGTGCCAGCTCCCCTAATTCGGGTCGCACAGATACGCAGTATTTT.

This clonotype was recorded a few times. The chain combines TRBV12-3 or TRBV12-4 with TRBJ2-7, with no clear D. Trimming removed 5 bases at V and 3 bases at J, with 14 bases between. The CDR3 is 14 residues long. The CDR3 sequence is CASSPDHDGYEQYF. In DNA, the CDR3 is TGTGCCAGCAGTCCTGACCATGACGGCTACGAGCAGTACTTC.

V gene TRBV7-9 combines with J gene TRBJ1-1, with D hard to call. The CDR3 contains 13 residues. V lost 2 bases and J 7 bases, leaving 11 bases between the germline ends. Germline V lookup: CDR1 SEHNR, CDR2 FQNEAQ (reference sequence). The CDR3 region is CASSLMLQSEAFF. The CDR3 DNA reads as TGTGCCAGCAGCTTAATGTTACAGAGTGAAGCTTTCTTT.

This clonotype was observed at least ten times. V is TRBV20-1 and J is TRBJ2-2, with unresolved D. Trimming left V 3 bases short and J 2 bases short, with 7 bases between. The CDR3 has 13 amino acids. CDR1 and CDR2 (germline): DFQATT, SNEGSKA (reference sequence). CDR3 region: CSASAPNTGELFF. The CDR3 nucleotides read TGCAGTGCTAGTGCCCCTAACACCGGGGAGCTGTTTTTT.

The chain employs TRBV6-1 and TRBJ1-2; 12 bases map to TRBD1. Losses at the gene ends were 6 bases for V and 8 bases for J; bases not matched to a gene: 7. The CDR3 is 14 amino acids. Looked up from germline, CDR1 is MNHNS and CDR2 is SASEGT. CDR3 region: CASSPGQGASGYTF. CDR3 in DNA: TGTGCCAGCAGCCCGGGACAGGGGGCGTCGGGCTACACCTTC.

This clonotype was observed at least ten times. CDR3 region: CSALPSGSYEQYV. CDR3 nucleotides: TGCAGTGCACTCCCTAGCGGCTCCTACGAGCAGTACGTC. This sequence joins TRBV20-1 and TRBJ2-7; TRBD2 matches at 7 bases. J lost 0 bases, V lost 6 bases, and 5 bases had no gene match. This CDR3 is built from 13 residues. The germline gives CDR1 DFQATT, CDR2 SNEGSKA (reference sequence).

This clonotype appeared a single time. This chain joins TRBV9 and TRBJ2-5; D is undetermined. The germline V gene encodes CDR1 SGDLS and CDR2 YYNGEE. The CDR3 contains 13 residues. V was clipped by 3 bases and J by 0 bases, with 6 bases between them. The CDR3 bases are TGTGCCAGCAGCGACTCGTACCAAGAGACCCAGTACTTC. Its protein is CASSDSYQETQYF. Using reference TRBV9 and TRBJ2-5 for the parts outside the CDR3, the full variable domain is DSGVTQTPKHLITATGQRVTLRCSPRSGDLSVYWYQQSLDQGLQFLIQYYNGEERAKGNILERFSAQQFPDLHSELNLSSLELGDSALYFCASSDSYQETQYFGPGTRLLVL.

This clonotype was found many times. The J gene is TRBJ2-7, the V gene TRBV7-2; D uncertain. The CDR3 is made up of 11 amino acids. Trimming pared 4 bases from V and 4 bases from J, leaving 5 bases between. Germline CDR1 SGHTA, CDR2 FQGNSA. CDR3 sequence (DNA): TGTGCCAGCAGCTACCTATACGAGCAGTACTTC. As protein: CASSYLYEQYF. Full variable domain (outside the CDR3, taken from reference TRBV7-2 and TRBJ2-7): GAGVSQSPSNKVTEKGKDVELRCDPISGHTALYWYRQSLGQGLEFLIYFQGNSAPDKSGLPSDRFSAERTGGSVSTLTIQRTQQEDSAVYLCASSYLYEQYFGPGTRLTVT.

A few counts support this clonotype. V usage is TRBV7-2 and J usage is TRBJ1-6, with 9 bases lining up with TRBD1. The CDR3 extends over 16 amino acids. With 1 base clipped from V and 10 bases from J, the junction kept 8 bases outside the gene matches. Germline V gene lookup returns CDR1 SGHTA and CDR2 FQGNSA. Here the CDR3 DNA reads TGTGCCAGCAGCTTAGAGCTCGGACAGGGGACATCACCCCTCCACTTT. This translates into CASSLELGQGTSPLHF. Full variable domain (rest looked up from reference TRBV7-2 and TRBJ1-6): GAGVSQSPSNKVTEKGKDVELRCDPISGHTALYWYRQSLGQGLEFLIYFQGNSAPDKSGLPSDRFSAERTGGSVSTLTIQRTQQEDSAVYLCASSLELGQGTSPLHFGNGTRLTVT.

This clonotype was counted once. The chain employs TRBV27 and TRBJ2-3, with D perhaps TRBD2 (6 bases). V lost 1 base and J 0 bases, leaving 14 bases between the germline ends. This CDR3 is 17 amino acids long. Germline assignment: CDR1 MNHEY and CDR2 SMNVEV (reference sequence). The CDR3 nucleotides read TGTGCCAGCAGTTTATTGGGATTGGCGGGGAGCACAGATACGCAGTATTTT. It translates to CASSLLGLAGSTDTQYF.

This clonotype turned up a few times. CDR3 in DNA: TGTGCCAGCAGCATCGTTACGGCCGGGGAGCTGTTTTTT. Translated: CASSIVTAGELFF. This sequence joins TRBV7-2 and TRBJ2-2; D is unclear. In germline, CDR1 is SGHTA, CDR2 FQGNSA. The CDR3 is 13 residues long. Deletions cut 5 bases from V and 6 bases from J, with 10 bases between. The full variable domain, in which reference TRBV7-2 and TRBJ2-2 provide the parts outside the CDR3, is GAGVSQSPSNKVTEKGKDVELRCDPISGHTALYWYRQSLGQGLEFLIYFQGNSAPDKSGLPSDRFSAERTGGSVSTLTIQRTQQEDSAVYLCASSIVTAGELFFGEGSRLTVL.

This chain links TRBV15 with TRBJ2-4; no firm D call. The V end lost 5 bases, the J end lost 3 bases, and 14 bases lay between the germline ends. This CDR3 region has 15 residues. Germline V gene sequence: CDR1 LNHNV, CDR2 YYDKDF (reference sequence). The CDR3 spells CATSGRSLGKNIQYF. DNA of the CDR3: TGTGCCACCAGCGGACGATCTTTGGGCAAAAACATTCAGTACTTC.

This sequence joins TRBV12-3 or TRBV12-4 and TRBJ2-1, with 11 positions matching TRBD2. V was clipped by 7 bases and J by 7 bases; unmatched bases: 9. This CDR3 is 15 amino acids long. CDR3 residues: CASTTSGGRINEQFF. The DNA of the CDR3 is TGTGCCAGCACTACTAGCGGGGGCCGAATTAATGAGCAGTTCTTC.

The table lists this clonotype with a few counts. The CDR3, as DNA: TGTGCCAGCAGTTTATCAGGACTCATGCCGCACAATGAGCAGTTCTTC. It codes for CASSLSGLMPHNEQFF. The gene calls are TRBV12-3 or TRBV12-4 and TRBJ2-1; perhaps TRBD2 as D (5 bases). Trimming stripped 2 bases from V and 5 bases from J, with 16 bases between. The CDR3 is made up of 16 amino acids.